This T cell receptor (beta chain) originates from a study of shared T cell receptors in the human thymus. Germline V gives CDR1 LGHNA, CDR2 YSLEER. Losses at the gene ends were 3 bases for V and 4 bases for J; bases not matched to a gene: 8. CDR3 length equals 15 residues. TCRdb keeps only in-frame clones here, not all; method: immunoSEQ multiplex PCR. The sample shows about 660,000 clones, more than 75% of them seen only once. These data also formed part of another study, on human thymus T cells. Turning to that study: The donor group consisted of healthy Finnish infants who were having corrective surgery for congenital heart defects. Corrective cardiac operations yielded the resected thymus tissue. Related work found strong thymic repertoire overlap between unrelated individuals.

The sequence came from a boy under two years old with a congenital heart defect. The gene calls are TRBV4-3 and TRBJ2-7, with TRBD2 identical over 8 bases. Sequencing was done on a sample of thymocytes. Here the CDR3 reads CASSHKAGESYEQYF. As DNA, the CDR3 is TGCGCCAGCAGCCACAAAGCGGGAGAGAGTTACGAGCAGTACTTC.